A single sample gave rise to the 15 T cell receptor beta chains below, sequenced in a study of human T cells and chemical hapten exposure. TCRdb reprocessed the RACE reads via MiXCR and lists one record per CDR3 protein. The sample has some 380,000 distinct CDR3 sequences, approximately 5.1% seen once. The time point: patch test 1, 2 weeks after DPC sensitization. The treatment: therapeutic diphenylcyclopropenone sensitization with weekly scalp DPC. This specimen consisted of whole blood, obtained in connection with sensitization to the hapten diphenylcyclopropenone (DPC). The receptors stem from a woman in her forties or fifties with alopecia areata. Some clones in this sample may be carry-over from other donors' samples.

This clonotype has a count of ten or more. The chain joins TRBV28 to TRBJ2-7; weak D call: TRBD1 (5 bases). In germline, CDR1 is MDHEN, CDR2 SYDVKM. The CDR3 has 13 amino acids. V lost 4 bases to trimming and J lost 3 bases, with 10 bases between them. As DNA, the CDR3 is TGTGCCAGCAGTTGGACACGGAGCTACGAGCAGTACTTC. Its translation is CASSWTRSYEQYF.

The genes are TRBV5-4 and TRBJ2-7; 9 bases are shared with TRBD1. J lost 6 bases, V lost 0 bases, and 7 bases had no gene match. CDR1 is SGHNT and CDR2 is YYREEE in the germline V gene (reference sequence). This CDR3 contains 15 residues. The CDR3 DNA reads TGTGCCAGCAGCTTGGGGAGACAGGGGGGGGGCGAGCAGTACTTC. Translating it yields CASSLGRQGGGEQYF.

This clonotype was picked up a small number of times. The V gene is TRBV30, the J gene TRBJ1-1; TRBD1 matches 8 bases. Germline assignment: CDR1 GTSNPN and CDR2 SVGIG (reference sequence). V trimming: 1 base; J trimming: 10 bases; junction bases outside the gene matches: 8. The CDR3 spans 13 residues. The CDR3 nucleotides read TGTGCCTGGAGTGGGACAGGGACATCCCGAGCTTTCTTT. It codes for CAWSGTGTSRAFF.

This clonotype was counted at least ten times. The V gene is TRBV27, the J gene TRBJ1-1; D is possibly TRBD1 (5 bases). Germline V gene sequence: CDR1 MNHEY, CDR2 SMNVEV (reference sequence). This CDR3 spans 14 amino acids. Trimming took off 6 bases at V and 6 bases at J, with 17 bases between the two ends. CDR3 coding DNA: TGTGCCAGCAGGGGAAGCAGGGAGACCCCTGAAGCTTTCTTT. Translating it yields CASRGSRETPEAFF.

This clonotype was counted a few times. The CDR3 here is CAWSVPGRAVYEQYF. DNA of the CDR3: TGTGCCTGGAGTGTACCCGGGAGGGCCGTCTACGAGCAGTACTTC. V is TRBV30 and J is TRBJ2-7, with 8 positions matching TRBD2. Germline V CDR1 and CDR2: GTSNPN, SVGIG (reference sequence). The CDR3 spans 15 residues. Germline trimming cut 0 bases from V and 3 bases from J; bases unmatched to any gene: 7. The variable domain in full, completed from reference TRBV30 and TRBJ2-7, reads SQTIHQWPATLVQPVGSPLSLECTVEGTSNPNLYWYRQAAGRGLQLLFYSVGIGQISSEVPQNLSASRPQDRQFILSSKKLLLSDSGFYLCAWSVPGRAVYEQYFGPGTRLTVT.

This clonotype has a count of ten or more. This sequence joins TRBV9 and TRBJ2-1; no definite D call. Deletions cut 0 bases from V and 0 bases from J, with 7 bases between. Germline V CDR1 and CDR2: SGDLS, YYNGEE. The CDR3 runs to 15 residues. CDR3 coding DNA: TGTGCCAGCAGCGTAGATCCCAGCTCCTACAATGAGCAGTTCTTC. Protein sequence: CASSVDPSSYNEQFF.

This clonotype was counted at least ten times. The chain carries TRBV11-2 and TRBJ2-1, with D perhaps matching TRBD1 or TRBD2 (5 bases each). The CDR3 is made up of 17 amino acids. The V gene lost 4 bases and the J gene lost 3 bases, with 19 bases spanning the gap. Looked up from germline, CDR1 is SGHAT and CDR2 is FQNNGV. In nucleotides, the CDR3 is TGTGCCAGCAGCTCGTACCCGGGACCAGAAGACTACAATGAGCAGTTCTTC. Amino acid sequence: CASSSYPGPEDYNEQFF.

The sample holds a few counts of this clonotype. This chain connects TRBV5-1 to TRBJ2-2, with D tentatively TRBD1 or TRBD2 (5 bases each). Germline lookup yields CDR1 SGHRS and CDR2 YFSETQ. This CDR3 is 13 amino acids long. V shed 7 bases and J shed 0 bases, with 7 bases lying between them. CDR3 amino acids: CASGGPNTGELFF. The DNA for the CDR3 is TGCGCCAGCGGGGGTCCGAACACCGGGGAGCTGTTTTTT.

As for this clonotype: A much larger clone sits a single nucleotide away, making a read error possible. The V and J genes are TRBV28 and TRBJ1-4; maybe TRBD1 (5 bases). Germline assignment: CDR1 MDHEN and CDR2 SYDVKM. This CDR3 has 15 residues. The CDR3 bases are TGTGCCAGCAGCCCTCCGGTAGGGGTTAATGGAAAACTGTTTTTT. Translating it yields CASSPPVGVNGKLFF.

This clonotype came up many times. J is TRBJ2-2 and V is TRBV7-6; 8 nucleotides line up with TRBD2. Germline CDR1 reads SGHVS; CDR2 reads FNYEAQ. V gave up 0 bases and J gave up 3 bases; unmatched junction bases: 0. This CDR3 comprises 15 residues. The CDR3 sequence: CASSLAAGDTGELFF. CDR3 DNA sequence: TGTGCCAGCAGCTTAGCAGCGGGAGACACCGGGGAGCTGTTTTTT.

This clonotype appeared many times. This CDR3 reads CSASQGVNQPQHF. The CDR3 DNA reads as TGCAGTGCTAGCCAGGGGGTGAATCAGCCCCAGCATTTT. J is TRBJ1-5 and V is TRBV20-1, with TRBD1 matching 7 bases. Germline V lookup: CDR1 DFQATT, CDR2 SNEGSKA (reference sequence). This CDR3 region has 13 residues. V gave up 3 bases and J gave up 4 bases; unmatched junction bases: 3.

This clonotype was counted ten times or more. This chain uses TRBV6-5 with TRBJ1-1, with 7 nucleotides matching TRBD1. CDR1 is MNHEY and CDR2 is SVGAGI in the germline V gene. This CDR3 has 13 residues. V was pared by 6 bases and J by 4 bases, with 5 bases of the junction left unmatched. In DNA, the CDR3 is TGTGCCAGCAGCCGACAGGGCTTCACTGAAGCTTTCTTT. It encodes CASSRQGFTEAFF.

This clonotype has ten or more counts. The chain employs TRBV2 and TRBJ2-3; TRBD2 agrees at 9 bases. This CDR3 region has 14 residues. Germline V gene sequence: CDR1 SNHLY, CDR2 FYNNEI. V was clipped by 5 bases and J by 6 bases; unmatched bases: 6. In nucleotides, the CDR3 is TGTGCCAGCAGTCCCCGGACTAGCGCGGATACGCAGTATTTT. This encodes CASSPRTSADTQYF. Drawing the rest from reference TRBV2 and TRBJ2-3, the complete variable domain is EPEVTQTPSHQVTQMGQEVILRCVPISNHLYFYWYRQILGQKVEFLVSFYNNEISEKSEIFDDQFSVERPDGSNFTLKIRSTKLEDSAMYFCASSPRTSADTQYFGPGTRLTVL.

This clonotype has a count of ten or more. The chain combines TRBV14 with TRBJ1-1, with a tentative D call TRBD1 (6 bases). V was shortened by 3 bases and J by 5 bases, with 13 bases between the two germline ends. This CDR3 comprises 14 residues. Germline V gives CDR1 SGHDN, CDR2 FVKESK. The CDR3 bases are TGTGCCAGCAGCCAGATGACAGGAGGGACTGAAGCTTTCTTT. Its protein product is CASSQMTGGTEAFF.

This clonotype was counted ten times or more. This chain links TRBV29-1 with TRBJ2-3, with D tentatively TRBD1 (5 bases). CDR1 is SQVTM and CDR2 is ANQGSEA in the germline V gene. The germline V and J ends were trimmed by 6 bases and 2 bases, with 12 bases remaining between them. The CDR3 is 13 amino acids. This chain's CDR3 is CSVTGDLTDTQYF. CDR3 in DNA: TGCAGCGTCACAGGAGACCTCACAGATACGCAGTATTTT.